A single sample gave rise to the 29 T cell receptor beta chains below, sequenced in a study of CD8 T cells in Susac syndrome. cDNA came from 0.5 to 1 ug RNA primed by random hexamers. TCRdb reprocessed the immunoSEQ multiplex PCR reads via MiXCR and lists one record per CDR3 protein. The table shows 130,000 or so distinct CDR3 sequences, with around 96% occurring only once. Sequencing was performed on CD4+ T cells from PBMCs. Receptors originate from a human donor with multiple sclerosis.

The CDR3 DNA reads as TGTGCCAGCAGCTACCCTCAACTAGCGGGAGGGAGCATTGAGCAGTTCTTC. This gives the protein CASSYPQLAGGSIEQFF. V and J are TRBV11-2 and TRBJ2-1, with 13 bases lining up with TRBD2. The V and J ends lost 4 bases and 9 bases, in that order; junction bases with no gene match: 12. The CDR3 is made up of 17 amino acids. The germline CDR1 and CDR2 sequences are SGHAT and FQNNGV.

This clonotype was found a few times. V is TRBV15 and J is TRBJ2-3; 8 positions match TRBD1. The germline CDR1 and CDR2 sequences are LNHNV and YYDKDF (reference sequence). Losses at the gene ends were 3 bases for V and 1 base for J; bases not matched to a gene: 0. The CDR3 length is 14 residues. The CDR3 protein is CATSRTGGTDTQYF. The CDR3 DNA reads as TGTGCCACCAGCAGGACAGGGGGCACAGATACGCAGTATTTT.

CDR3 loop: CASSLLGQTYEQYF. CDR3 coding DNA: TGTGCCAGCAGTTTACTCGGACAGACCTACGAGCAGTACTTC. The chain recombines TRBV28 with TRBJ2-7, with TRBD1 as a possible D gene (6 bases). Trimming left V 2 bases short and J 2 bases short, with 10 bases between. The V gene's germline CDR1 is MDHEN and CDR2 SYDVKM. CDR3 length: 14 amino acids.

The rearrangement joins TRBV27 to TRBJ2-7; 10 nucleotides line up with TRBD2. CDR3 size: 17 residues. The ends lost 6 bases at V and 2 bases at J; junction bases unmatched: 13. CDR1 is MNHEY, CDR2 SMNVEV, per germline (reference sequence). The CDR3 region is CASRSFLGLAGAYEQYF. The CDR3 DNA reads as TGTGCCAGCAGGAGCTTTTTGGGGCTAGCGGGGGCCTACGAGCAGTACTTC.

V is TRBV9 and J is TRBJ2-4; maybe TRBD1 (5 bases). This CDR3 comprises 13 residues. Germline CDR1 reads SGDLS; CDR2 reads YYNGEE. Trimming removed 0 bases at V and 8 bases at J, with 9 bases between. The CDR3 nucleotides are TGTGCCAGCAGCGTAGAGGCAGGGTACATTCAGTACTTC. Residues: CASSVEAGYIQYF.

The chain has TRBV14 and TRBJ1-1; no reliable D call. In germline, CDR1 is SGHDN, CDR2 FVKESK. Trimming removed 2 bases from V and 0 bases from J, with 7 bases in between. The CDR3 contains 14 residues. In nucleotides, the CDR3 is TGTGCCAGCAGCCAACCGGGTATGAACACTGAAGCTTTCTTT. It translates to CASSQPGMNTEAFF.

This clonotype was observed once. This chain joins TRBV20-1 and TRBJ1-5; TRBD1 matches at 9 bases. Trimming cost V 6 bases and J 6 bases; bases outside gene matches: 6. The CDR3 consists of 13 residues. The V gene's germline CDR1 is DFQATT and CDR2 SNEGSKA (reference sequence). The CDR3 loop reads CSARDRAVQPQHF. The CDR3 nucleotides read TGCAGTGCGAGGGACAGGGCGGTTCAGCCCCAGCATTTT.

J is TRBJ2-5 and V is TRBV4-3; maybe TRBD2 (5 bases). Trimming removed 4 bases at V and 5 bases at J, with 14 bases between. The CDR3 totals 14 residues. Germline-derived CDR1 and CDR2 are LGHNA and YSLEER. The CDR3 here is CASSPEAVMETQYF. The CDR3 DNA is TGCGCCAGCAGCCCAGAAGCGGTTATGGAGACCCAGTACTTC.

The genes are TRBV5-1 and TRBJ2-1, with 8 positions matching TRBD2. Per germline, CDR1 SGHRS and CDR2 YFSETQ. The CDR3 is made up of 15 amino acids. With 3 bases clipped from V and 3 bases from J, the junction kept 5 bases outside the gene matches. The CDR3: CASSWTSTDYNEQFF. The CDR3 DNA is TGCGCCAGCAGCTGGACTAGCACTGACTACAATGAGCAGTTCTTC.

V is TRBV12-3 or TRBV12-4 and J is TRBJ2-7, with 7 bases lining up with TRBD1. V dropped 4 bases and J dropped 5; count of bases not matched to a gene: 5. This CDR3 is built from 13 residues. This chain's CDR3 is CASSSTGPHEQYF. In DNA, the CDR3 is TGTGCCAGCAGTTCGACAGGGCCCCACGAGCAGTACTTC.

The chain recombines TRBV19 with TRBJ1-4, with D possibly matching TRBD1 (6 bases). This CDR3 contains 16 residues. Germline assignment: CDR1 LNHDA and CDR2 SQIVND (reference sequence). Trimming took 5 bases from V and 0 from J, leaving 13 bases between them. The CDR3 DNA reads TGTGCCAGTAGTTATGGACGACAGGCAACTAATGAAAAACTGTTTTTT. Protein product: CASSYGRQATNEKLFF.

This rearrangement joins TRBV5-1 to TRBJ2-6; D is ambiguous. CDR1 SGHRS and CDR2 YFSETQ come from the germline V gene. CDR3 length: 15 residues. V lost 1 base and J lost 0, with 5 bases in between. This CDR3 is CASSLKVSGANVLTF. The CDR3 DNA follows: TGCGCCAGCAGCTTGAAGGTCTCTGGGGCCAACGTCCTGACTTTC.

The chain employs TRBV9 and TRBJ2-7; 9 nucleotides match TRBD2. V trimming: 0 bases; J trimming: 3 bases; junction bases outside the gene matches: 4. Germline V CDR1 and CDR2: SGDLS, YYNGEE. The CDR3 has 15 amino acids. CDR3 sequence reads: CASSVVSGSVYEQYF. As DNA, the CDR3 is TGTGCCAGCAGCGTAGTTAGCGGGAGTGTCTACGAGCAGTACTTC.

This chain links TRBV30 with TRBJ1-6; 7 bases agree with TRBD1. The CDR3 is 15 amino acids. The junction had 6 bases not matched to a gene; V was cut back by 3 bases and J by 4 bases. Germline CDR1 is GTSNPN and CDR2 is SVGIG (reference sequence). CDR3 DNA sequence: TGTGCCTGGAGGGAACAGGGGACTTATAATTCACCCCTCCACTTT. Amino acid sequence: CAWREQGTYNSPLHF.

V is TRBV3-1 and J is TRBJ1-2, with 9 bases matching TRBD1. With V trimmed by 5 bases and J by 1 base, 2 bases remained unmatched. This CDR3 is 14 amino acids long. Germline V gives CDR1 LGHDT, CDR2 YNNKEL (reference sequence). The CDR3 DNA reads TGTGCCAGCAGCGGACAGGGGTTTAACTATGGCTACACCTTC. It translates to CASSGQGFNYGYTF.

The rearrangement links TRBV29-1 to TRBJ1-1, with D perhaps matching TRBD1 (5 bases). The CDR3 contains 13 residues. CDR1 and CDR2 (germline): SQVTM, ANQGSEA. V gave up 5 bases and J gave up 0 bases, with 10 bases separating them. The CDR3 DNA sequence: TGCAGCGTTACAAGGGGCTTGAACACTGAAGCTTTCTTT. Translating gives CSVTRGLNTEAFF.

The rearrangement uses TRBV9 and TRBJ2-5; 9 nucleotides align to TRBD1. The germline V gene encodes CDR1 SGDLS and CDR2 YYNGEE. With 1 base clipped from V and 0 bases from J, the junction kept 7 bases outside the gene matches. CDR3 length: 17 residues. The CDR3, as DNA: TGTGCCAGCAGCGTACCGATAGGGACAGGGAACCAAGAGACCCAGTACTTC. Protein product: CASSVPIGTGNQETQYF.

V usage is TRBV10-3 and J usage is TRBJ2-7; 10 bases are shared with TRBD2. The CDR3 sequence is 12 residues long. The germline V gene has CDR1 ENHRY and CDR2 SYGVKD. V lost 9 bases, J lost 2 bases, and 1 base stayed unmatched. CDR3 sequence: CAIGLAAYEQYF. The CDR3 nucleotides are TGTGCCATTGGACTAGCGGCCTACGAGCAGTACTTC.

This chain links TRBV7-3 with TRBJ1-6, with D maybe TRBD1 (5 bases). With 3 bases removed from V and 9 bases from J, the gap between germline ends came to 12 bases. The V gene's germline CDR1 is SGHTA and CDR2 FQGTGA. The CDR3 runs to 14 residues. The CDR3 region is CASSLGGWSSPLHF. In nucleotides, the CDR3 is TGTGCCAGCAGCTTGGGGGGGTGGAGTTCACCCCTCCACTTT.

The chain employs TRBV29-1 and TRBJ2-1, with a weak D call TRBD1 (5 bases). CDR1 is SQVTM, CDR2 ANQGSEA, per germline. This CDR3 spans 11 amino acids. Trimming stripped 4 bases from V and 7 bases from J, with 8 bases between. The CDR3 is CSVATVNEQFF. The DNA of the CDR3 is TGCAGCGTTGCGACAGTTAATGAGCAGTTCTTC.

The chain uses TRBV15 and TRBJ2-3, with D possibly being TRBD1 or TRBD2 (5 bases each). CDR1 and CDR2 from the germline V gene are LNHNV and YYDKDF (reference sequence). The CDR3 consists of 15 residues. Trimming stripped 1 base from V and 0 bases from J, with 8 bases between. CDR3 coding DNA: TGTGCCACCAGCAGAGCTGGGGGTAGCACAGATACGCAGTATTTT. It specifies CATSRAGGSTDTQYF.

The chain employs TRBV9 and TRBJ1-6; D remains ambiguous. Per the germline V gene, CDR1 is SGDLS and CDR2 is YYNGEE. V was shortened by 3 bases and J by 7 bases, with 8 bases between the two germline ends. The CDR3 runs 13 residues. CDR3 nucleotides: TGTGCCAGCAGCGCGGAGGTAAATTCACCCCTCCACTTT. Protein product: CASSAEVNSPLHF.

This sequence joins TRBV12-3 or TRBV12-4 and TRBJ1-4; D gene unclear. The CDR3 consists of 12 residues. With 5 bases removed from V and 10 bases from J, the gap between germline ends came to 11 bases. Here the CDR3 DNA reads TGTGCCAGCAGTCCTCCGGTGGTAAAACTGTTTTTT. Translated: CASSPPVVKLFF.

This chain joins TRBV18 and TRBJ1-2; D unresolved. Germline loops: CDR1 KGHSH, CDR2 LQKENI. V lost 5 bases and J 5 bases, leaving 12 bases between the germline ends. There are 13 residues in the CDR3. The CDR3 sequence: CASSSGQLYGYTF. CDR3 coding DNA: TGTGCCAGCTCATCGGGCCAGCTTTATGGCTACACCTTC.

This rearrangement joins TRBV29-1 to TRBJ2-2; D may match TRBD1 or TRBD2 (5 bases each). The CDR3 loop spans 15 amino acids. V was trimmed by 4 bases and J by 4 bases, leaving 16 bases between them. Germline V lookup: CDR1 SQVTM, CDR2 ANQGSEA. The CDR3 loop is CSVVWDGASTGELFF. CDR3 nucleotide sequence: TGCAGCGTTGTTTGGGACGGTGCTTCCACCGGGGAGCTGTTTTTT.

CDR3 protein: CASSLPGASRETQYF. CDR3 coding DNA: TGTGCCAGCAGTCTTCCGGGCGCCTCGAGAGAGACCCAGTACTTC. The chain is built from TRBV5-6 and TRBJ2-5; D gene unclear. The length of the CDR3 is 15 residues. The germline V gene has CDR1 SGHDT and CDR2 YYEEEE. V lost 5 bases and J lost 4, with 18 bases in between.

The J gene is TRBJ2-5, the V gene TRBV27; 10 bases are a match to TRBD2. V lost 6 bases and J lost 2; bases outside the gene matches: 9. Germline values: CDR1 MNHEY, CDR2 SMNVEV (reference sequence). The CDR3 covers 16 residues. CDR3 in DNA: TGTGCCAGCAGATCCCTCCTAGCGGGGGTACAAGAGACCCAGTACTTC. This translates into CASRSLLAGVQETQYF.

This chain connects TRBV20-1 to TRBJ2-3; no clear D gene. Per germline, CDR1 DFQATT and CDR2 SNEGSKA (reference sequence). The V and J ends lost 6 bases and 5 bases respectively, with 12 bases between them. The length of the CDR3 is 12 residues. The CDR3 protein is CSAPSGVDTQYF. DNA of the CDR3: TGCAGTGCGCCCTCTGGGGTAGATACGCAGTATTTT.

The rearrangement uses TRBV7-3 and TRBJ2-5; D is ambiguous. CDR3 size: 14 residues. Germline V lookup: CDR1 SGHTA, CDR2 FQGTGA. V lost 5 bases to trimming and J lost 2 bases, with 12 bases between them. The CDR3 DNA follows: TGTGCCAGCAGCCCCCTCCGGCGGCAAGAGACCCAGTACTTC. It yields the protein CASSPLRRQETQYF.